Each of the 32 T cell receptor beta chains below was sequenced from the same sample in a study of blood T cell repertoires in COVID-19. Produced via immunoSEQ multiplex PCR; TCRdb's table is partial and in-frame only. The data hold around 270,000 clones, with approximately 90% observed a single time. Sequencing input: peripheral blood. The origin of the receptors is a man aged 25 to 45 with acute or convalescent COVID-19.

This chain links TRBV27 with TRBJ1-2, with D perhaps TRBD1 (6 bases). CDR1 and CDR2 (germline): MNHEY, SMNVEV (reference sequence). The CDR3 runs 14 residues. V gave up 2 bases and J gave up 8 bases, with 15 bases separating them. For the CDR3, the DNA is TGTGCCAGCAGTTTAGGGAACAGGGTAGGCGGCTACACCTTC. This sequence encodes CASSLGNRVGGYTF.

V usage is TRBV5-1 and J usage is TRBJ2-3, with a possible D match to TRBD1 (5 bases). V gave up 4 bases and J gave up 4 bases, with 13 bases separating them. Germline loops: CDR1 SGHRS, CDR2 YFSETQ. The CDR3 is 14 amino acids. CDR3: CASSIDSPSDTQYF. CDR3 bases: TGCGCCAGCAGCATCGACAGCCCGTCAGATACGCAGTATTTT.

This chain connects TRBV9 to TRBJ2-7; TRBD1 agrees at 9 bases. The germline V gene encodes CDR1 SGDLS and CDR2 YYNGEE. Trimming cost V 2 bases and J 6 bases; bases outside gene matches: 9. The CDR3 has 15 residues. The CDR3 region is CASSVRDRGFLEQYF. The CDR3 DNA reads as TGTGCCAGCAGCGTTAGAGACAGGGGGTTTCTCGAGCAGTACTTC. The entire variable domain, with the rest obtained from reference TRBV9 and TRBJ2-7, is as follows: DSGVTQTPKHLITATGQRVTLRCSPRSGDLSVYWYQQSLDQGLQFLIQYYNGEERAKGNILERFSAQQFPDLHSELNLSSLELGDSALYFCASSVRDRGFLEQYFGPGTRLTVT.

The chain has TRBV5-1 and TRBJ2-1; D is perhaps TRBD1 (6 bases). Germline V gene sequence: CDR1 SGHRS, CDR2 YFSETQ. With 0 bases removed from V and 5 bases from J, the gap between germline ends came to 12 bases. There are 15 residues in the CDR3. The CDR3 sequence: CASSLVGTYNNEQFF. CDR3 sequence (DNA): TGCGCCAGCAGCTTGGTGGGGACATATAACAATGAGCAGTTCTTC.

J is TRBJ1-1 and V is TRBV3-1 (or the pseudogene TRBV3-2); D is undetermined. CDR1 and CDR2 (germline): LGHDT, YNNKEL (reference sequence). CDR3 length: 11 amino acids. V lost 4 bases to trimming and J lost 6 bases, with 6 bases between them. The chain's CDR3 is CASSRAAEAFF. CDR3 sequence (DNA): TGTGCCAGCAGCCGGGCCGCTGAAGCTTTCTTT.

The chain combines TRBV19 with TRBJ1-4, with TRBD1 matching over 9 bases. This CDR3 has 15 residues. The germline V gene encodes CDR1 LNHDA and CDR2 SQIVND (reference sequence). The trim removed 5 bases at V and 2 bases at J, leaving 3 bases unmatched. In nucleotides, the CDR3 is TGTGCCAGTAGTCCGACAGGGGGTACTAATGAAAAACTGTTTTTT. Encoded protein: CASSPTGGTNEKLFF. Full variable domain (remainder filled in from reference TRBV19 and TRBJ1-4): DGGITQSPKYLFRKEGQNVTLSCEQNLNHDAMYWYRQDPGQGLRLIYYSQIVNDFQKGDIAEGYSVSREKKESFPLTVTSAQKNPTAFYLCASSPTGGTNEKLFFGSGTQLSVL.

V is TRBV6-4 and J is TRBJ2-7; D perhaps matches TRBD1 (6 bases). Trimming pared 7 bases from V and 3 bases from J, leaving 13 bases between. Germline CDR1 is MRHNA and CDR2 is SNTAGT. The CDR3 loop spans 13 amino acids. The CDR3 DNA reads as TGTGCCAGCACCCCGGGACAATTCTACGAGCAGTACTTC. Translating it yields CASTPGQFYEQYF.

The chain recombines TRBV7-3 with TRBJ2-2, with 13 bases fitting TRBD2. Germline CDR1 SGHTA, CDR2 FQGTGA. Trimming removed 4 bases from V and 3 bases from J; junction bases left unmatched: 8. CDR3 length equals 18 residues. This CDR3 is CASSSGTSGKWDTGELFF. CDR3 DNA: TGTGCCAGCAGCTCCGGGACTAGCGGGAAATGGGACACCGGGGAGCTGTTTTTT. The full variable domain, rest sourced from reference TRBV7-3 and TRBJ2-2, is GAGVSQTPSNKVTEKGKYVELRCDPISGHTALYWYRQSLGQGPEFLIYFQGTGAADDSGLPNDRFFAVRPEGSVSTLKIQRTERGDSAVYLCASSSGTSGKWDTGELFFGEGSRLTVL.

The chain has TRBV19 and TRBJ2-7, with TRBD1 matching over 7 bases. The CDR3 length is 13 residues. Germline V gene data show CDR1 as LNHDA and CDR2 as SQIVND (reference sequence). V trimming: 3 bases; J trimming: 4 bases; junction bases outside the gene matches: 3. This CDR3 reads CASSMGQQYEQYF. CDR3 sequence (DNA): TGTGCCAGTAGTATGGGACAGCAGTACGAGCAGTACTTC.

V and J are TRBV18 and TRBJ1-1; D might be TRBD1 (6 bases). Germline V gene lookup returns CDR1 KGHSH and CDR2 LQKENI. This CDR3 spans 14 amino acids. The V and J ends lost 5 bases and 3 bases respectively, with 13 bases between them. CDR3 protein: CASSSTGTHTEAFF. CDR3 DNA: TGTGCCAGCTCATCGACAGGTACCCACACTGAAGCTTTCTTT. Variable domain in full (rest from reference TRBV18 and TRBJ1-1): NAGVMQNPRHLVRRRGQEARLRCSPMKGHSHVYWYRQLPEEGLKFMVYLQKENIIDESGMPKERFSAEFPKEGPSILRIQQVVRGDSAAYFCASSSTGTHTEAFFGQGTRLTVV.

This clone was picked up one time. The chain links TRBV14 to TRBJ2-3, with TRBD2 as a possible D gene (6 bases). V lost 2 bases and J lost 8, with 17 bases in between. This CDR3 region has 15 residues. Germline V CDR1 and CDR2: SGHDN, FVKESK. The CDR3 DNA reads as TGTGCCAGCAGCCAAACCGGGACTCCTCGTAGTACGCAGTATTTT. Its protein is CASSQTGTPRSTQYF.

The DNA for the CDR3 is TGTGCCAGCAGCCCGGGACGGGGGGGGTCCGAGCAGTACTTC. Translating it yields CASSPGRGGSEQYF. The rearrangement links TRBV7-6 to TRBJ2-7; 8 positions match TRBD2. The V and J ends lost 5 bases and 6 bases, in that order; junction bases with no gene match: 9. The CDR3 runs 14 residues. Germline V gene lookup returns CDR1 SGHVS and CDR2 FNYEAQ.

V is TRBV28 and J is TRBJ2-7; 7 bases agree with TRBD2. The V gene end was trimmed by 2 bases and the J gene end by 0 bases; junction bases not matched to a gene: 10. CDR3 length equals 17 residues. Germline-derived CDR1 and CDR2 are MDHEN and SYDVKM. CDR3 sequence: CASSLPKGGASSYEQYF. The CDR3 DNA is TGTGCCAGCAGTTTACCCAAGGGAGGGGCGAGCTCCTACGAGCAGTACTTC. Drawing the rest from reference TRBV28 and TRBJ2-7, the complete variable domain is DVKVTQSSRYLVKRTGEKVFLECVQDMDHENMFWYRQDPGLGLRLIYFSYDVKMKEKGDIPEGYSVSREKKERFSLILESASTNQTSMYLCASSLPKGGASSYEQYFGPGTRLTVT.

The chain combines TRBV27 with TRBJ2-1; 8 bases fit TRBD2. Germline values: CDR1 MNHEY, CDR2 SMNVEV (reference sequence). CDR3 size: 16 residues. J was trimmed by 3 bases and V by 5 bases; bases with no gene match: 9. CDR3 protein: CASSPSRGASYNEQFF. CDR3 sequence (DNA): TGTGCCAGCAGTCCGTCGCGGGGGGCCAGCTACAATGAGCAGTTCTTC.

This chain links TRBV12-3 or TRBV12-4 with TRBJ1-5; possible D gene TRBD1, 5 bases. Trimming pared 5 bases from V and 6 bases from J, leaving 11 bases between. This CDR3 is 13 amino acids long. The CDR3 region has the DNA TGTGCCAGCAGTCGGGGGGGTACTCAGCCCCAGCATTTT. It codes for CASSRGGTQPQHF.

This sequence joins TRBV2 and TRBJ1-1; D is undetermined. The V gene's germline CDR1 is SNHLY and CDR2 FYNNEI. The CDR3 contains 14 residues. V was pared by 8 bases and J by 5 bases, with 18 bases between. The CDR3: CASRESALRTEAFF. As DNA, the CDR3 is TGTGCCAGCCGGGAGTCGGCCCTAAGGACTGAAGCTTTCTTT.

The sample holds a few counts of this clone. V gene TRBV9 combines with J gene TRBJ1-3, with no clear D. In germline, CDR1 is SGDLS, CDR2 YYNGEE. V gave up 4 bases and J gave up 0 bases, with 5 bases separating them. CDR3 length: 13 amino acids. CDR3 loop: CASSRGSGNTIYF. Written as DNA, the CDR3 is TGTGCCAGCAGCCGGGGCTCTGGAAACACCATATATTTT.

J is TRBJ1-1 and V is TRBV7-2; D ambiguous. The ends were cut back, 3 bases at V and 5 bases at J, with 10 bases in the middle. CDR3 length equals 13 residues. Germline lookup yields CDR1 SGHTA and CDR2 FQGNSA. This CDR3 reads CASSFNRDTEAFF. In DNA form, the CDR3 reads TGTGCCAGCAGCTTTAATAGAGATACTGAAGCTTTCTTT.

V usage is TRBV7-8 and J usage is TRBJ1-5; TRBD1 aligns across 9 bases. The junction had 11 bases not matched to a gene; V was cut back by 6 bases and J by 2 bases. CDR3 length equals 17 residues. The germline V gene encodes CDR1 SGHVS and CDR2 FQNEAQ. The CDR3 region has the DNA TGTGCCAGCAGACCGGGACAGGGAAGTGTGGGCAATCAGCCCCAGCATTTT. Amino acids: CASRPGQGSVGNQPQHF.

The J gene is TRBJ2-3, the V gene TRBV7-9; D is uncertain. V gave up 5 bases and J gave up 6 bases, with 9 bases separating them. CDR1 and CDR2 from the germline V gene are SEHNR and FQNEAQ (reference sequence). CDR3 size: 12 residues. The CDR3 nucleotides read TGTGCCAGCAGCCGCGATGCGGATACGCAGTATTTT. Translating gives CASSRDADTQYF.

This chain joins TRBV28 and TRBJ2-7, with D maybe TRBD2 (6 bases). The CDR3 is 13 residues long. Germline V gene data show CDR1 as MDHEN and CDR2 as SYDVKM. Trimming took off 3 bases at V and 6 bases at J, with 12 bases between the two ends. CDR3 in amino acids: CASSFRGSGEQYF. The CDR3 nucleotides read TGTGCCAGCAGTTTTCGGGGGTCGGGCGAGCAGTACTTC. Complete variable domain (other parts from reference TRBV28 and TRBJ2-7): DVKVTQSSRYLVKRTGEKVFLECVQDMDHENMFWYRQDPGLGLRLIYFSYDVKMKEKGDIPEGYSVSREKKERFSLILESASTNQTSMYLCASSFRGSGEQYFGPGTRLTVT.

A remark on this clone: This sample also contains other DNA sequences that code for the same CDR3. CDR3 sequence: CASIDQGTEAFF. In DNA form, the CDR3 reads TGTGCCAGCATCGACCAGGGTACTGAAGCTTTCTTT. The J gene is TRBJ1-1, the V gene TRBV2; maybe TRBD1 (5 bases). V shed 7 bases and J shed 5 bases, with 11 bases lying between them. This CDR3 is 12 amino acids long. CDR1 is SNHLY, CDR2 FYNNEI, per germline.

The chain employs TRBV6-5 and TRBJ1-6; TRBD1 matches 7 bases. This CDR3 is 13 amino acids long. After removal of 4 bases from V and 6 bases from J, the junction contained 0 bases not matched to a gene. CDR1 and CDR2 (germline): MNHEY, SVGAGI. In DNA, the CDR3 is TGTGCCAGCAGTTGGGACAGTAATTCACCCCTCCACTTT. Translation: CASSWDSNSPLHF.

The rearrangement links TRBV12-3 or TRBV12-4 to TRBJ1-1; no definite D call. This CDR3 spans 13 amino acids. Trimming left V 5 bases short and J 8 bases short, with 15 bases between. DNA of the CDR3: TGTGCCAGCAGTCCCTCTCGAAGCGCGGAAGCTTTCTTT. It translates to CASSPSRSAEAFF.

The V call is TRBV5-4, the J call TRBJ2-7; 8 bases fit TRBD2. Looked up from germline, CDR1 is SGHNT and CDR2 is YYREEE (reference sequence). The V segment lost 3 bases and the J segment 0 bases; nucleotides outside the gene matches: 8. The CDR3 runs to 16 residues. The CDR3: CASSYGSGTFSYEQYF. CDR3 nucleotides: TGTGCCAGCAGCTATGGTAGCGGGACGTTCTCCTACGAGCAGTACTTC.

DNA of the CDR3: TGTGCCAGCAGTGAGCAGACAGGCCCGAGTACTGAAGCTTTCTTT. Translated, it gives CASSEQTGPSTEAFF. The V gene is TRBV6-1, the J gene TRBJ1-1, with D possibly being TRBD1 (6 bases). Per germline, CDR1 MNHNS and CDR2 SASEGT. The V end was cut by 3 bases, the J end by 5 bases, with 16 bases between. The CDR3 is 15 residues long.

V and J are TRBV27 and TRBJ2-7, with 10 bases fitting TRBD1. Per the germline V gene, CDR1 is MNHEY and CDR2 is SMNVEV (reference sequence). Trimming took 3 bases from V and 5 from J; bases not matched to a gene: 7. The CDR3 length is 15 residues. The DNA of the CDR3 is TGTGCCAGCAGTTTCGGGACAGGGGATCGCGACGAGCAGTACTTC. Translating it yields CASSFGTGDRDEQYF.

The rearrangement uses TRBV28 and TRBJ2-4; D is ambiguous. Germline lookup yields CDR1 MDHEN and CDR2 SYDVKM. The CDR3 spans 16 residues. The V and J ends lost 1 base and 0 bases respectively, with 10 bases between them. The DNA for the CDR3 is TGTGCCAGCAGTTTATCCCCTAGACTAGCCAAAAACATTCAGTACTTC. It specifies CASSLSPRLAKNIQYF. The full variable domain, in which reference TRBV28 and TRBJ2-4 provide the parts outside the CDR3, is DVKVTQSSRYLVKRTGEKVFLECVQDMDHENMFWYRQDPGLGLRLIYFSYDVKMKEKGDIPEGYSVSREKKERFSLILESASTNQTSMYLCASSLSPRLAKNIQYFGAGTRLSVL.

The count of this clone is one. The chain has TRBV27 and TRBJ1-1; D is ambiguous. The CDR3 has 13 amino acids. The V end was cut by 4 bases, the J end by 1 base, with 7 bases between. In germline, CDR1 is MNHEY, CDR2 SMNVEV (reference sequence). CDR3 protein: CASSYTENTEAFF. The CDR3 DNA reads TGTGCCAGCAGTTATACAGAGAACACTGAAGCTTTCTTT.

The chain combines TRBV5-1 with TRBJ1-3; D is uncertain. The CDR3 length is 16 residues. CDR1 and CDR2 from the germline V gene are SGHRS and YFSETQ. V was trimmed by 4 bases and J by 1 base, leaving 15 bases between them. Here the CDR3 reads CASSTQVLGSGNTIYF. DNA for the CDR3: TGCGCCAGCAGCACCCAGGTCTTGGGTTCTGGAAACACCATATATTTT.

This chain links TRBV30 with TRBJ2-3, with 10 bases lining up with TRBD2. The V gene's germline CDR1 is GTSNPN and CDR2 SVGIG (reference sequence). Trimming at V came to 4 bases and at J to 3 bases, leaving 7 bases not matched to a gene. The CDR3 totals 15 residues. CDR3: CAWTPLAGETDTQYF. CDR3 DNA: TGTGCCTGGACTCCGCTAGCGGGAGAAACAGATACGCAGTATTTT.

The chain recombines TRBV14 with TRBJ2-7; 8 bases fit TRBD2. With V trimmed by 5 bases and J by 10 bases, 4 bases remained unmatched. The CDR3 totals 11 residues. Germline CDR1 and CDR2: SGHDN and FVKESK. DNA for the CDR3: TGTGCCAGCAGCTACGGGAGGGCTCAGTACTTC. Protein: CASSYGRAQYF.